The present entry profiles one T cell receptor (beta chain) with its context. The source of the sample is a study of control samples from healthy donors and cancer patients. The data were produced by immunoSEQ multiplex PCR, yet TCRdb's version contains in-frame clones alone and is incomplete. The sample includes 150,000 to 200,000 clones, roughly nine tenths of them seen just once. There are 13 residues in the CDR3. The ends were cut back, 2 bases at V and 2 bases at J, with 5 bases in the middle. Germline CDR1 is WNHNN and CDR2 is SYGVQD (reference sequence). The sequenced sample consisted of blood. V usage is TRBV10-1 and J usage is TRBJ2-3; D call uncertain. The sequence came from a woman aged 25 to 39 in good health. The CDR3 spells CASSERITDTQYF. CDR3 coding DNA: TGCGCCAGCAGTGAGAGAATCACAGATACGCAGTATTTT.